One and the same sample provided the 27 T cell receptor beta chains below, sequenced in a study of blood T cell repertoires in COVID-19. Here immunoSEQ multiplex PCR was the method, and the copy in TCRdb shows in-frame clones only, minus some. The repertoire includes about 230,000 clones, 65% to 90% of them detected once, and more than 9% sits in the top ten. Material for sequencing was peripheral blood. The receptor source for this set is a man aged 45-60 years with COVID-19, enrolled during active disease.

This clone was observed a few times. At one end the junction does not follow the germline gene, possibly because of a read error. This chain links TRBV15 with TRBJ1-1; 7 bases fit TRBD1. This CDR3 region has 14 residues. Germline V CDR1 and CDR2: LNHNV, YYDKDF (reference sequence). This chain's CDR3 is CATSRDRVNTEAFF. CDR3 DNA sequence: TGTGCCACCAGCCGAGACAGGGTGAACACTGAAGCTTTCTTT. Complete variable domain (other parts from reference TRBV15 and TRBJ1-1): DAMVIQNPRYQVTQFGKPVTLSCSQTLNHNVMYWYQQKSSQAPKLLFHYYDKDFNNEADTPDNFQSRRPNTSFCFLDIRSPGLGDTAMYLCATSRDRVNTEAFFGQGTRLTVV.

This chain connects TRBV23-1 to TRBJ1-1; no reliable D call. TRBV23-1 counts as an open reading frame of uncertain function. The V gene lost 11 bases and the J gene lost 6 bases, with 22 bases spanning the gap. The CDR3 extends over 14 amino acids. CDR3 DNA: TGCGCCCCCGTTGACGAGGCCCGTGCCCCTGAAGCTTTCTTT. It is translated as CAPVDEARAPEAFF.

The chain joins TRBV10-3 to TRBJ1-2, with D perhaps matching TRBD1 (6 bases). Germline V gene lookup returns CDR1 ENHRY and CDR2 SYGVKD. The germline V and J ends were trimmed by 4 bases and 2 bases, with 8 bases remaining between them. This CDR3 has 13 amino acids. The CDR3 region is CAISGTENYGYTF. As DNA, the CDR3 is TGTGCCATCAGTGGGACAGAGAACTATGGCTACACCTTC.

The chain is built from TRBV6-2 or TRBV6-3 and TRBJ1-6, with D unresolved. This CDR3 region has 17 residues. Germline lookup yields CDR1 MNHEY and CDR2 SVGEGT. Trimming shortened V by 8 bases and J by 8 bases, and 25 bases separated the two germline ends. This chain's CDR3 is CASGPPATTTRDSPLHF. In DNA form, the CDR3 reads TGTGCCAGCGGCCCCCCGGCGACAACGACGAGAGATTCACCCCTCCACTTT.

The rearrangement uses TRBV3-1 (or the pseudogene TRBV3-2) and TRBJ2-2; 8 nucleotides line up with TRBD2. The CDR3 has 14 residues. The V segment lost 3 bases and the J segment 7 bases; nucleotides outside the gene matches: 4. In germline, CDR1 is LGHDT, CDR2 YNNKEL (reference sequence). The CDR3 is CASSQREAGGELFF. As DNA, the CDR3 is TGTGCCAGCAGCCAGCGGGAGGCCGGCGGGGAGCTGTTTTTT.

CDR3 in amino acids: CASSQVLPSGVNEQFF. CDR3 nucleotides: TGTGCCAGCAGCCAAGTACTTCCTAGCGGGGTTAATGAGCAGTTCTTC. The chain has TRBV3-1 (or the pseudogene TRBV3-2) and TRBJ2-1; TRBD2 aligns across 9 bases. The CDR3 has 16 residues. Germline V gene sequence: CDR1 LGHDT, CDR2 YNNKEL (reference sequence). The J segment lost 7 bases and the V segment lost 1 base, leaving 8 bases of the junction unmatched.

CDR3 in amino acids: CASSWVGGDRGNYGYTF. The CDR3 bases are TGTGCCAGCAGCTGGGTAGGAGGGGACAGGGGCAACTATGGCTACACCTTC. This sequence joins TRBV7-3 and TRBJ1-2; TRBD1 matches at 10 bases. This CDR3 comprises 17 residues. With V trimmed by 4 bases and J by 2 bases, 10 bases remained unmatched. CDR1 is SGHTA and CDR2 is FQGTGA in the germline V gene.

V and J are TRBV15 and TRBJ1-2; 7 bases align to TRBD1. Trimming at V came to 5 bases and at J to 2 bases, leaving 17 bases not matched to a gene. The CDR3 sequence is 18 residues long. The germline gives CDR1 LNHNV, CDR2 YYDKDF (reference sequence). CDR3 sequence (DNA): TGTGCCACCAGCCAAAGGCGGACAGGCGCCGGAGGGAACTATGGCTACACCTTC. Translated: CATSQRRTGAGGNYGYTF.

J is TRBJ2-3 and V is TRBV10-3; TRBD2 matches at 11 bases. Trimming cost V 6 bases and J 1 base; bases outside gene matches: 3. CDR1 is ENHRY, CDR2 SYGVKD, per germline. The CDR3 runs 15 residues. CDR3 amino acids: CAISRGLAGTDTQYF. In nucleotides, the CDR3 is TGTGCCATCAGCCGGGGACTAGCGGGCACAGATACGCAGTATTTT.

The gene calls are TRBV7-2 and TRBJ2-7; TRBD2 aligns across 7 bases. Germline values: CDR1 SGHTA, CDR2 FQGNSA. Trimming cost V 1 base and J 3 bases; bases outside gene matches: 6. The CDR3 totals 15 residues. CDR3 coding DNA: TGTGCCAGCAGCTTAGAGGGGAGGGCCTACTACGAGCAGTACTTC. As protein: CASSLEGRAYYEQYF.

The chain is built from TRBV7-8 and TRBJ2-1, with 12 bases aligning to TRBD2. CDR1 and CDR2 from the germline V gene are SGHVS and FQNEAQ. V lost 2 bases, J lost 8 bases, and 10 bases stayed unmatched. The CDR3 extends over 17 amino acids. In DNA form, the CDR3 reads TGTGCCAGCAGCTTAAAAGGTAGGACTAGCGGGATAGATGAGCAGTTCTTC. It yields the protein CASSLKGRTSGIDEQFF.

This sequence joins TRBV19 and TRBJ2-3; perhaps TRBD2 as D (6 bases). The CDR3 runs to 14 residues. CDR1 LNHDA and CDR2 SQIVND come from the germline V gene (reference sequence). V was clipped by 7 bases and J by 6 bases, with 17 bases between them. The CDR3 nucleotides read TGTGCCAGTACACTTCGGCGGGGAAGTGATACGCAGTATTTT. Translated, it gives CASTLRRGSDTQYF.

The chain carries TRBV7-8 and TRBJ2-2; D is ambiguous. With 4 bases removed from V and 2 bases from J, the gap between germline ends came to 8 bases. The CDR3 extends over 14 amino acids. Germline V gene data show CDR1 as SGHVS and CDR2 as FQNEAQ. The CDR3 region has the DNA TGTGCCAGCAGCTGGAAACTAAACACCGGGGAGCTGTTTTTT. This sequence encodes CASSWKLNTGELFF. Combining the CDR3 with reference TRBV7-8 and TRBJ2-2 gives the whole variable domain GAGVSQSPRYKVAKRGQDVALRCDPISGHVSLFWYQQALGQGPEFLTYFQNEAQLDKSGLPSDRFFAERPEGSVSTLKIQRTQQEDSAVYLCASSWKLNTGELFFGEGSRLTVL.

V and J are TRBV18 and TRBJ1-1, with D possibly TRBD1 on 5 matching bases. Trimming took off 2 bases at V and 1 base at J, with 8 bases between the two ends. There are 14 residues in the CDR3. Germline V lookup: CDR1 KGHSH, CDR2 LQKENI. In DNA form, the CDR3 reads TGTGCCAGCTCACCAAAAGACAGGAACACTGAAGCTTTCTTT. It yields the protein CASSPKDRNTEAFF. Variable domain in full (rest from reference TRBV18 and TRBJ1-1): NAGVMQNPRHLVRRRGQEARLRCSPMKGHSHVYWYRQLPEEGLKFMVYLQKENIIDESGMPKERFSAEFPKEGPSILRIQQVVRGDSAAYFCASSPKDRNTEAFFGQGTRLTVV.

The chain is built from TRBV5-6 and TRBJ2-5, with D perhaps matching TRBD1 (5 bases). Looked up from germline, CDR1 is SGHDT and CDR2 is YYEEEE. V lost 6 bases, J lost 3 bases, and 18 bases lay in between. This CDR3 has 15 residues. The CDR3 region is CASTQGQIKKETQYF. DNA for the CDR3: TGTGCCAGCACCCAAGGACAAATCAAAAAAGAGACCCAGTACTTC.

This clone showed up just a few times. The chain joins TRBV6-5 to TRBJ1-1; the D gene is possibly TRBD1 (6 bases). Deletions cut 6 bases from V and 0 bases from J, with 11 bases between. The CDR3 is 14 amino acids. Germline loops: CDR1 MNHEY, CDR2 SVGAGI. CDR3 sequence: CASSVTGLNTEAFF. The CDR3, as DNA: TGTGCCAGCAGCGTCACAGGGCTGAACACTGAAGCTTTCTTT.

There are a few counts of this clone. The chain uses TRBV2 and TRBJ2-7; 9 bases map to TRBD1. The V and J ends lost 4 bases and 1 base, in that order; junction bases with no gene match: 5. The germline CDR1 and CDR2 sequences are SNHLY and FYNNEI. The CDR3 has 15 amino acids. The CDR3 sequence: CASSVEGQGSYEQYF. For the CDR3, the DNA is TGTGCCAGCAGTGTAGAGGGACAGGGATCCTACGAGCAGTACTTC.

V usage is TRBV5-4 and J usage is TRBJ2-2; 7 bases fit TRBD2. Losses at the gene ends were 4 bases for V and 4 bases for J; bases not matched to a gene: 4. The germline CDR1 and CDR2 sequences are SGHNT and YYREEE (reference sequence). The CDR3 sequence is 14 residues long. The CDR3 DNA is TGTGCCAGCAGCACCCCGGGAGGCACCGGGGAGCTGTTTTTT. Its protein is CASSTPGGTGELFF.

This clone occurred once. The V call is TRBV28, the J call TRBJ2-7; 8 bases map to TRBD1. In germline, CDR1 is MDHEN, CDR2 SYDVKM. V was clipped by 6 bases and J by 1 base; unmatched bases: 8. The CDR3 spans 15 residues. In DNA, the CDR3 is TGTGCCAGCAGATCGACAGGGGTAAAATCCTACGAGCAGTACTTC. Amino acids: CASRSTGVKSYEQYF.

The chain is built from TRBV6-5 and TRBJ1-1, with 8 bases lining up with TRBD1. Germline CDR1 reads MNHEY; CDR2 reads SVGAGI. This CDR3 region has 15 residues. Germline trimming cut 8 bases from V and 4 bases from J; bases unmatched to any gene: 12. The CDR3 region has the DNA TGTGCCAGCGGATCAGGGGGCTCGTTTAGCACTGAAGCTTTCTTT. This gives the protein CASGSGGSFSTEAFF.

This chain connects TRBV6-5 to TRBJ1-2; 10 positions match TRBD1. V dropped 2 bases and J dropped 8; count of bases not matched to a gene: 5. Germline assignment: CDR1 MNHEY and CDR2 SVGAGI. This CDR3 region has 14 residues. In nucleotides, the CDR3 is TGTGCCAGCAGTTACGACAGGGGGCAACGGGGCTACACCTTC. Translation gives CASSYDRGQRGYTF.

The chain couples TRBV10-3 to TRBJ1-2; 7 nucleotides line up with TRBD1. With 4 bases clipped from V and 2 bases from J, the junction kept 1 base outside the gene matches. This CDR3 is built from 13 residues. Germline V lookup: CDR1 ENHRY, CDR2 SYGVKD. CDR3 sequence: CAISGGQNYGYTF. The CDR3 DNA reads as TGTGCCATCAGTGGGGGACAGAACTATGGCTACACCTTC.

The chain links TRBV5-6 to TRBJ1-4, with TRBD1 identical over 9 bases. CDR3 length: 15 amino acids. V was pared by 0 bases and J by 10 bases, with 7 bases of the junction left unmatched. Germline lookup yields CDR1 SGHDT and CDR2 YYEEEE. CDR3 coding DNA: TGTGCCAGCAGCTTGGGGGGACAGGGTTTTACAAAACTGTTTTTT. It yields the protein CASSLGGQGFTKLFF. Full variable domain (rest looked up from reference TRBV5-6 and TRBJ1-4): DAGVTQSPTHLIKTRGQQVTLRCSPKSGHDTVSWYQQALGQGPQFIFQYYEEEERQRGNFPDRFSGHQFPNYSSELNVNALLLGDSALYLCASSLGGQGFTKLFFGSGTQLSVL.

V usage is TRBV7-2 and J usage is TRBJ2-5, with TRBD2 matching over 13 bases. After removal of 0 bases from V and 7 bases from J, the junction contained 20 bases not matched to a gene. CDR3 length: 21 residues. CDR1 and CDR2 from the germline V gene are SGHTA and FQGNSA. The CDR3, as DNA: TGTGCCAGCAGCTTAGCGATCGGGTTAAGACTAGCGGGGGGCCTCCTGGGGACCCAGTACTTC. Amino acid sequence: CASSLAIGLRLAGGLLGTQYF.

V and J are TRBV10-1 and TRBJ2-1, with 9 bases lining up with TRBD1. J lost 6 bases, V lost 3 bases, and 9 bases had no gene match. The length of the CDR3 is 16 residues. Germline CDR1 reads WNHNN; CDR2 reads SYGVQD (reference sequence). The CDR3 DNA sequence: TGCGCCAGCAGTGATTACACGGGACAGGGCCTCAATGAGCAGTTCTTC. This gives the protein CASSDYTGQGLNEQFF.

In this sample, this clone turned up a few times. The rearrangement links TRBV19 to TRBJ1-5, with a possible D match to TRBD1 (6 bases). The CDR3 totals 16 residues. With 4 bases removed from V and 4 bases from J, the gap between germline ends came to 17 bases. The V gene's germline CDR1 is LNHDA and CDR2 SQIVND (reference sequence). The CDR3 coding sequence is TGTGCCAGTAGTACCCTTGGACAGCTAGATAATCAGCCCCAGCATTTT. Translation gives CASSTLGQLDNQPQHF.

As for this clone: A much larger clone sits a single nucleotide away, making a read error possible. Here the CDR3 DNA reads TGTGCCAGCAAGGCACAGGGGGCGAGCGATCAGCCCCAGCATTTT. Translated: CASKAQGASDQPQHF. This chain links TRBV6-5 with TRBJ1-5; TRBD1 matches 9 bases. Trimming removed 7 bases from V and 5 bases from J; junction bases left unmatched: 9. The CDR3 extends over 15 amino acids. Germline V CDR1 and CDR2: MNHEY, SVGAGI.